The clone carrying this T cell receptor (beta chain) was counted ten times or more. Its target is not known. The library was built from about 370 ng RNA with molecular barcoded adaptors for alpha/delta and beta/gamma chains. TCRdb used MiXCR to reprocess the reads, holding one entry per CDR3 protein. The sample contains 100,000 to 150,000 distinct CDR3 sequences, 13% of which appear only once. The sample belongs to a study of read filtering for tumor transcriptome and immune sequencing. Study-level background: Whole-transcriptome libraries were prepared after DNase treatment. Whole-study results and caveats: Correlation between methods rose after single-read clonotypes were removed. Compared with RNA-seq, IR-seq gave much higher clonotype depth and reliability. The CD138-negative fraction was mixed bone marrow immune cells, not pure T cells.

The CDR3 is 15 residues long. Germline lookup yields CDR1 LGHNA and CDR2 YSLEER. With 4 bases clipped from V and 2 bases from J, the junction kept 7 bases outside the gene matches. This clonotype was sampled from a donor over 35 with multiple myeloma. The sample comprised a population of CD138-negative cells sorted from bone marrow. The V call is TRBV4-3, the J call TRBJ2-5; TRBD1 matches at 7 bases. This chain's CDR3 is CASSLIPGQQETQYF. The CDR3 DNA sequence: TGCGCCAGCAGCCTTATACCGGGACAGCAAGAGACCCAGTACTTC.